This T cell receptor (beta chain) originates from a study of T cell repertoires in cytomegalovirus infection. The study's findings and limits: Cumulative frequency (of public TCR beta family members) identified carriers of CMV plus the relevant HLA.

The CDR3 is 11 residues long. Trimming cost V 5 bases and J 6 bases, with 10 bases left between them. CDR1 and CDR2 from the germline V gene are SQVTM and ANQGSEA. TCRdb re-called the reads with MiXCR, one entry per CDR3 protein. The sample lists about 250,000 distinct CDR3 sequences, 12% occurring once. A remark on this clonotype: The antigen remains unidentified.

The sequence was collected from a human donor in good health (CMV status not recorded). Some clones in this sample may be carry-over from other donors' samples. The chain links TRBV29-1 to TRBJ1-2, with D unresolved. Sequencing was performed on PBMCs. The CDR3 spells CSVHGRDGYTF. CDR3 DNA sequence: TGCAGCGTTCATGGTCGGGATGGCTACACCTTC.